The 17 T cell receptor beta chains in this list originate from one sample, sequenced in a study of blood T cell repertoires in COVID-19 (dated by TCRdb to 2020 to 2021). Libraries came from the immunoSEQ multiplex PCR assay. Imported from immuneACCESS, the table was reduced by TCRdb to in-frame sequences with V and J called. These copies leave out some clones; in studies compared against another copy, an unresolved V gene accounts for under half, and the cause of the remainder is not known. The sample records about 300,000 clones, about 83% of which are singletons. Around 1.6% of the sample goes to the ten largest clones. Sequencing used peripheral blood. The receptors come from a woman in her fifties or sixties with acute or convalescent COVID-19.

The chain is built from TRBV7-9 and TRBJ2-1; 12 bases are shared with TRBD1. Looked up from germline, CDR1 is SEHNR and CDR2 is FQNEAQ (reference sequence). The V segment lost 6 bases and the J segment 5 bases; nucleotides outside the gene matches: 8. This CDR3 is 16 amino acids long. The CDR3 nucleotides are TGTGCCAGCAGAAGCGGGGACAGGGGGCTTGACAATGAGCAGTTCTTC. Translation: CASRSGDRGLDNEQFF.

The J gene is TRBJ2-2, the V gene TRBV19; D possibly corresponds to TRBD2 (7 bases). CDR3 length equals 18 residues. CDR1 is LNHDA, CDR2 SQIVND, per germline (reference sequence). Trimming stripped 2 bases from V and 3 bases from J, with 19 bases between. The CDR3 DNA reads TGTGCCAGTAGTATATATGGGGGGGGGCGCCGGGACACCGGGGAGCTGTTTTTT. Its protein product is CASSIYGGGRRDTGELFF.

The J gene is TRBJ2-1, the V gene TRBV10-3; 9 nucleotides align to TRBD1. CDR3 length equals 15 residues. Germline values: CDR1 ENHRY, CDR2 SYGVKD. J was trimmed by 7 bases and V by 6 bases; bases with no gene match: 10. Here the CDR3 DNA reads TGTGCCATCAGCCCTTCCGGGACAGGGAGGAATGAGCAGTTCTTC. It is translated as CAISPSGTGRNEQFF.

The rearrangement joins TRBV28 to TRBJ2-7; D is unresolved. Germline loops: CDR1 MDHEN, CDR2 SYDVKM. The CDR3 is 14 amino acids. V lost 5 bases, J lost 2 bases, and 13 bases lay in between. The CDR3 DNA follows: TGTGCCAGCAGTCCAGCAGAGGAAGCCTACGAGCAGTACTTC. Translated: CASSPAEEAYEQYF.

The rearrangement joins TRBV28 to TRBJ1-2; D remains ambiguous. Germline loops: CDR1 MDHEN, CDR2 SYDVKM. V was pared by 5 bases and J by 2 bases, with 6 bases between. The CDR3 covers 12 residues. The CDR3 DNA is TGTGCCAGCAGTCCTCGGAACTATGGCTACACCTTC. Translation: CASSPRNYGYTF.

This chain joins TRBV3-1 (or the pseudogene TRBV3-2) and TRBJ2-7; D gene ambiguous. CDR1 is LGHDT, CDR2 YNNKEL, per germline (reference sequence). The CDR3 sequence is 13 residues long. Trimming stripped 5 bases from V and 3 bases from J, with 11 bases between. Here the CDR3 reads CASSYHGVYEQYF. In DNA, the CDR3 is TGTGCCAGCAGCTACCACGGAGTCTACGAGCAGTACTTC.

The chain uses TRBV24-1 and TRBJ1-2, with 7 bases lining up with TRBD1. The length of the CDR3 is 14 residues. V gave up 0 bases and J gave up 6 bases; unmatched junction bases: 3. The germline gives CDR1 KGHDR, CDR2 SFDVKD. This chain's CDR3 is CATSDLRRGHGYTF. Written as DNA, the CDR3 is TGTGCCACCAGTGATTTGAGAAGGGGGCATGGCTACACCTTC.

This clone was seen a single time. The chain recombines TRBV7-3 with TRBJ2-1, with 11 bases lining up with TRBD2. The CDR3 spans 15 residues. Germline CDR1 SGHTA, CDR2 FQGTGA. V trimming: 4 bases; J trimming: 7 bases; junction bases outside the gene matches: 6. CDR3 loop: CASSSLAGATNEQFF. The CDR3 DNA reads TGTGCCAGCAGCTCACTAGCGGGAGCAACAAATGAGCAGTTCTTC.

The chain combines TRBV5-1 with TRBJ2-2; a weak D match, TRBD1 (5 bases). V lost 4 bases to trimming and J lost 1 base, with 8 bases between them. Germline assignment: CDR1 SGHRS and CDR2 YFSETQ. The CDR3 runs 14 residues. This CDR3 reads CASSRQLNTGELFF. CDR3 DNA sequence: TGCGCCAGCAGCCGACAGCTGAACACCGGGGAGCTGTTTTTT.

This clone occurred a few times. The chain combines TRBV14 with TRBJ1-6, with 8 bases matching TRBD1. Germline V gene data show CDR1 as SGHDN and CDR2 as FVKESK. CDR3 length equals 13 residues. The V and J ends lost 5 bases and 9 bases, in that order; junction bases with no gene match: 3. The CDR3 nucleotides are TGTGCCAGCAGCGACAGGGGAATTTCACCCCTCCACTTT. Translating gives CASSDRGISPLHF.

The gene calls are TRBV5-1 and TRBJ2-7; 11 nucleotides agree with TRBD2. Germline lookup yields CDR1 SGHRS and CDR2 YFSETQ. The ends lost 0 bases at V and 7 bases at J; junction bases unmatched: 6. There are 15 residues in the CDR3. This chain's CDR3 is CASSLELAGEREQYF. The CDR3 DNA sequence: TGCGCCAGCAGCTTGGAACTAGCGGGAGAGCGAGAGCAGTACTTC.

This chain links TRBV21-1 with TRBJ1-3; the table gives TRBD1 as D, unverified against the DNA. TRBV21-1 is a pseudogene. CDR3 length: 15 residues. The CDR3 DNA reads TGTGCCAGCAGCACCCCGCCAGACTCTGGAAACACCATATATTTT. As protein: CASSTPPDSGNTIYF.

The chain employs TRBV28 and TRBJ2-1; no clear D gene. Between the trimmed V and J ends, which lost 6 bases and 2 bases, there was a span of 11 bases. In germline, CDR1 is MDHEN, CDR2 SYDVKM. The CDR3 extends over 14 amino acids. CDR3 residues: CASSTRAPYNEQFF. The CDR3, as DNA: TGTGCCAGCAGCACGAGAGCCCCCTACAATGAGCAGTTCTTC.

The rearrangement uses TRBV24-1 and TRBJ2-3, with a possible D match to TRBD1 (6 bases). CDR3 size: 15 residues. The germline gives CDR1 KGHDR, CDR2 SFDVKD. V lost 5 bases and J lost 4, with 15 bases in between. The CDR3 loop is CATSVARGRADTQYF. The CDR3 DNA sequence: TGTGCCACCAGTGTCGCCAGGGGTAGGGCAGATACGCAGTATTTT.

This chain connects TRBV6-5 to TRBJ1-2; TRBD1 matches 8 bases. Germline CDR1 is MNHEY and CDR2 is SVGAGI. Trimming cost V 10 bases and J 4 bases; bases outside gene matches: 8. CDR3 length equals 13 residues. In DNA, the CDR3 is TGTGCCATCCTTACAGGGGGTAGCTATGGCTACACCTTC. Residues: CAILTGGSYGYTF.

The rearrangement joins TRBV4-2 to TRBJ2-2; 7 bases are shared with TRBD2. The junction had 8 bases not matched to a gene; V was cut back by 1 base and J by 6 bases. The germline V gene has CDR1 LGHNA and CDR2 YNFKEQ. This CDR3 region has 16 residues. The CDR3 is CASSQVSGVSSGELFF. The CDR3 DNA reads TGTGCCAGCAGCCAAGTGAGCGGGGTATCTTCCGGGGAGCTGTTTTTT.

The rearrangement uses TRBV6-6 and TRBJ2-1; possible D gene TRBD2, 5 bases. V was cut by 6 bases and J by 2 bases, with 8 bases left in between. This CDR3 comprises 13 residues. Germline V gene lookup returns CDR1 MNHNY and CDR2 SVGAGI (reference sequence). The CDR3: CASREAPYNEQFF. The CDR3 nucleotides read TGTGCCAGCAGGGAGGCCCCCTACAATGAGCAGTTCTTC.